The clone carrying this T cell receptor (beta chain) has just a few counts. Its antigen is as yet unknown. MiXCR was run by TCRdb on the 5' RACE reads, yielding one entry per CDR3 protein. The repertoire holds about 480,000 distinct CDR3 sequences, with approximately 17% as singletons. This sample was included in a study of CD8 T cells in ankylosing spondylitis. Overall study results and limits: Ankylosing spondylitis blood appeared to be characterized by a TCR beta motif of 7 to 9 highly homologous variants.

The V gene end was trimmed by 7 bases and the J gene end by 7 bases; junction bases not matched to a gene: 8. The CDR3 covers 14 residues. The specimen was blood, either unsorted or a sorted T cell fraction (not recorded which). This chain links TRBV12-3 or TRBV12-4 with TRBJ2-2; TRBD2 matches at 8 bases. The source of this sequence is a male donor with ankylosing spondylitis. In nucleotides, the CDR3 is TGTGCCAGCAAGGTAGCGGGGTTATACGGGGAGCTGTTTTTT. This sequence encodes CASKVAGLYGELFF.